These 2 T cell receptor beta chains came from one sample sequenced in a study of beta chain features in type 1 diabetes. TCRB transcripts that were expressed got sequenced, as all of the isolated RNA had been reverse transcribed. Using immunoSEQ multiplex PCR, the repertoire was profiled, and TCRdb retains in-frame clones only, with some absent. Of hundreds of thousands of clones listed, over 10% are singletons. Study results and limitations: For Type 1 diabetes patients, all four CD4+ subsets carried TCRB CDR3s that were moderately but significantly shorter.

The antigens for these receptors are not known. The source material was naive CD4+ T cells from blood. These receptors were taken from a man aged 18 to 30 with type 1 diabetes.

The rearrangement links TRBV7-6 to TRBJ2-7; D remains unclear. The CDR3 totals 13 residues. From germline, CDR1 is SGHVS and CDR2 FNYEAQ. V was clipped by 3 bases and J by 0 bases, with 6 bases between them. CDR3 amino acids: CASSFSGSYEQYF. As DNA, the CDR3 is TGTGCCAGCAGCTTCTCCGGCTCCTACGAGCAGTACTTC.

This chain joins TRBV12-5 and TRBJ2-7, with D unresolved. Looked up from germline, CDR1 is LGHNT and CDR2 is FRNRAP. Trimming pared 5 bases from V and 5 bases from J, leaving 13 bases between. The CDR3 is 13 amino acids. This CDR3 is CASGGPGENEQYF. CDR3 sequence (DNA): TGTGCTAGTGGTGGGCCCGGAGAGAACGAGCAGTACTTC.